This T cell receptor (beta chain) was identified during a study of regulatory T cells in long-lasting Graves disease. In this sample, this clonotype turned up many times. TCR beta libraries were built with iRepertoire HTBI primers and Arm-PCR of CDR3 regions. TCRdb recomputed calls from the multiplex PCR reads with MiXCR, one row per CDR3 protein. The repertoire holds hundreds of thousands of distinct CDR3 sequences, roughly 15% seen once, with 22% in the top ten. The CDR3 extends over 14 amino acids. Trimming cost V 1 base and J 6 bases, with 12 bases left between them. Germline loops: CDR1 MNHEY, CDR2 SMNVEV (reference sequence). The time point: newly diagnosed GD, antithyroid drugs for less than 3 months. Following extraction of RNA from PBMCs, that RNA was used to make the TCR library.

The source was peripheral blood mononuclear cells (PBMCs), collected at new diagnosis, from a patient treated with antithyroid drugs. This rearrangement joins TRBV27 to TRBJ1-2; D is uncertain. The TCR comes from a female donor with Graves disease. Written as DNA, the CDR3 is TGTGCCAGCAGTTTATATATAGGGCTGGATGGCTACACCTTC. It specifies CASSLYIGLDGYTF.